These 18 T cell receptor beta chains came from one sample sequenced in a study of T cell responses to AZD1222 COVID-19 vaccine. The method was immunoSEQ multiplex PCR; TCRdb's version includes in-frame clones alone and lacks a portion of them. The table shows about 140,000 clones, with more than 85% occurring only once. The source material was peripheral blood, sampled on day 0 of AZD1222 vaccination. Receptor source: an adult in good health.

This clone was counted a few times. The chain links TRBV3-1 (or the pseudogene TRBV3-2) to TRBJ1-3; D call uncertain. The CDR3 runs 12 residues. Germline V gene sequence: CDR1 LGHDT, CDR2 YNNKEL (reference sequence). V was trimmed by 2 bases and J by 11 bases, leaving 10 bases between them. In DNA, the CDR3 is TGTGCCAGCAGCCAAACAGAGGGCGCCATATATTTT. It translates to CASSQTEGAIYF.

This clone occurred once. This chain links TRBV5-6 with TRBJ2-3; no firm D call. The CDR3 extends over 13 amino acids. Germline V gene sequence: CDR1 SGHDT, CDR2 YYEEEE. V lost 4 bases to trimming and J lost 4 bases, with 10 bases between them. CDR3 nucleotide sequence: TGTGCCAGCAGCCACAGCGCTCCAGATACGCAGTATTTT. Encoded protein: CASSHSAPDTQYF.

The rearrangement joins TRBV5-1 to TRBJ2-3, with 8 bases lining up with TRBD2. Germline-derived CDR1 and CDR2 are SGHRS and YFSETQ. The CDR3 is 15 residues long. With 1 base clipped from V and 6 bases from J, the junction kept 7 bases outside the gene matches. CDR3 sequence: CASSLWSGSSDTQYF. The CDR3 DNA sequence: TGCGCCAGCAGCTTGTGGAGCGGGAGTTCGGATACGCAGTATTTT.

This chain links TRBV11-3 with TRBJ1-2; 9 bases align to TRBD1. The CDR3 contains 15 residues. Germline CDR1 SGHNT, CDR2 YENEEA. J gave up 2 bases and V 5 bases, and 6 bases lay outside the gene matches. CDR3 residues: CASSLQGAANYGYTF. As DNA, the CDR3 is TGTGCCAGCAGCCTACAGGGGGCCGCGAACTATGGCTACACCTTC.

J is TRBJ2-1 and V is TRBV27; TRBD2 agrees at 9 bases. The germline CDR1 and CDR2 sequences are MNHEY and SMNVEV (reference sequence). CDR3 length: 14 residues. The trim removed 5 bases at V and 5 bases at J, leaving 4 bases unmatched. CDR3 protein: CASSRLAGNNEQFF. The CDR3 DNA reads as TGTGCCAGCAGTAGGCTAGCGGGGAACAATGAGCAGTTCTTC.

V is TRBV28 and J is TRBJ1-6, with D uncertain. CDR1 and CDR2 from the germline V gene are MDHEN and SYDVKM. The CDR3 loop spans 13 amino acids. With 7 bases removed from V and 10 bases from J, the gap between germline ends came to 14 bases. In DNA form, the CDR3 reads TGTGCCAGCACCCCGAGGCCGGAGTCACCCCTCCACTTT. Protein product: CASTPRPESPLHF.

There are a few counts of this clone. The V and J genes are TRBV15 and TRBJ2-7, with TRBD2 as a possible D gene (6 bases). Germline values: CDR1 LNHNV, CDR2 YYDKDF (reference sequence). The CDR3 length is 13 residues. The V and J ends lost 5 bases and 0 bases respectively, with 8 bases between them. CDR3 residues: CATSRGNSYEQYF. DNA for the CDR3: TGTGCCACCAGCCGGGGGAACTCCTACGAGCAGTACTTC.

This chain joins TRBV28 and TRBJ1-4; no definite D call. This CDR3 comprises 13 residues. CDR1 and CDR2 from the germline V gene are MDHEN and SYDVKM. Trimming shortened V by 3 bases and J by 0 bases, and 2 bases separated the two germline ends. The CDR3 is CASSFATNEKLFF. In nucleotides, the CDR3 is TGTGCCAGCAGTTTCGCAACTAATGAAAAACTGTTTTTT.

V gene TRBV12-3 or TRBV12-4 combines with J gene TRBJ2-1; D unresolved. The germline V and J ends were trimmed by 8 bases and 3 bases, with 8 bases remaining between them. The CDR3 runs 12 residues. CDR3 in DNA: TGTGCCAGCGGATTTGGCTACAATGAGCAGTTCTTC. This translates into CASGFGYNEQFF.

The rearrangement uses TRBV4-1 and TRBJ1-1, with D uncertain. The germline V gene has CDR1 MGHRA and CDR2 YSYEKL. Trimming cost V 6 bases and J 0 bases, with 14 bases left between them. This CDR3 spans 15 amino acids. The CDR3 DNA follows: TGCGCCAGCAGGCCTCCCGGGGTCGTGAACACTGAAGCTTTCTTT. Residues: CASRPPGVVNTEAFF.

The V and J genes are TRBV7-9 and TRBJ2-7; D remains unclear. CDR1 is SEHNR, CDR2 FQNEAQ, per germline (reference sequence). Trimming took off 2 bases at V and 2 bases at J, with 10 bases between the two ends. There are 14 residues in the CDR3. The CDR3 loop is CASSLNALAYEQYF. Here the CDR3 DNA reads TGTGCCAGCAGCTTAAACGCGTTAGCCTACGAGCAGTACTTC.

This rearrangement joins TRBV5-6 to TRBJ1-4, with TRBD1 as a possible D gene (6 bases). The CDR3 has 13 amino acids. V shed 8 bases and J shed 8 bases, with 16 bases lying between them. From germline, CDR1 is SGHDT and CDR2 YYEEEE. As DNA, the CDR3 is TGTGCCAGTCAACAGGGATGGGGCGAAAAACTGTTTTTT. Its protein is CASQQGWGEKLFF.

The gene calls are TRBV28 and TRBJ1-3; 7 bases agree with TRBD1. The length of the CDR3 is 15 residues. CDR1 is MDHEN and CDR2 is SYDVKM in the germline V gene. V trimming: 10 bases; J trimming: 4 bases; junction bases outside the gene matches: 13. CDR3 nucleotides: TGTGCCACCCGCCCCGACAGGGATCAAGGAAACACCATATATTTT. Its translation: CATRPDRDQGNTIYF.

For the CDR3, the DNA is TGTGCCAGCAGTGACCAGGGTGGCAATCAGCCCCAGCATTTT. This encodes CASSDQGGNQPQHF. This chain links TRBV6-1 with TRBJ1-5, with a weak D call TRBD1 (5 bases). Germline assignment: CDR1 MNHNS and CDR2 SASEGT. V gave up 3 bases and J gave up 2 bases, with 8 bases separating them. The CDR3 is made up of 14 amino acids.

This clone was seen more than once but under ten times. The CDR3, as DNA: TGTGCCAGCAGTACTAGCGGGACGGAAGCTTTCTTT. Residues: CASSTSGTEAFF. The rearrangement joins TRBV6-5 to TRBJ1-1; tentatively, D is TRBD1 (5 bases). V was clipped by 5 bases and J by 8 bases, with 12 bases between them. Germline V gene sequence: CDR1 MNHEY, CDR2 SVGAGI. There are 12 residues in the CDR3.

The V call is TRBV21-1, the J call TRBJ2-1; the D segment call TRBD2 is taken from the table without a DNA check. TRBV21-1 is tagged as a pseudogene. The CDR3 covers 15 residues. CDR3 amino acids: CASTSSGDSYNEQFF. DNA for the CDR3: TGTGCCAGCACCTCAAGCGGGGACTCCTACAATGAGCAGTTCTTC.

This chain joins TRBV5-4 and TRBJ2-1; 10 bases agree with TRBD1. This CDR3 contains 15 residues. Germline-derived CDR1 and CDR2 are SGHNT and YYREEE (reference sequence). Trimming removed 4 bases from V and 6 bases from J; junction bases left unmatched: 7. The CDR3 DNA follows: TGTGCCAGCAGCCAACGGGACAGGGGCTTCAATGAGCAGTTCTTC. This gives the protein CASSQRDRGFNEQFF.

CDR3 amino acids: CASSLALESNEQFF. The DNA for the CDR3 is TGTGCCAGCAGCTTAGCGCTGGAATCCAATGAGCAGTTCTTC. The rearrangement joins TRBV11-3 to TRBJ2-1, with D unclear. CDR1 is SGHNT, CDR2 YENEEA, per germline. V shed 1 base and J shed 6 bases, with 10 bases lying between them. CDR3 size: 14 residues.